The 9 T cell receptor beta chains listed next were all sequenced from one sample in a study of T cell repertoires in cytomegalovirus infection. TCRdb reanalysed the reads using MiXCR and keeps one entry per CDR3 protein. This repertoire shows 200,000 to 300,000 distinct CDR3 sequences, roughly 13% found once; its top ten account for roughly 8.9%. The sample taken for sequencing was PBMCs. The receptors derive from a human donor in good health (CMV status not recorded). Some clones in this sample may be carry-over from other donors' samples.

This clonotype was counted only a few times. This chain uses TRBV28 with TRBJ1-2, with 11 bases aligning to TRBD1. Trimming removed 6 bases from V and 5 bases from J; junction bases left unmatched: 14. This CDR3 comprises 17 residues. The germline V gene encodes CDR1 MDHEN and CDR2 SYDVKM. The CDR3 reads CASSPAPGQGAFYGYTF. The CDR3 DNA sequence: TGTGCCAGCAGCCCCGCCCCCGGACAGGGGGCATTTTATGGCTACACCTTC.

The rearrangement uses TRBV6-5 and TRBJ2-5; 15 nucleotides align to TRBD2. The J segment lost 5 bases and the V segment lost 2 bases, leaving 0 bases of the junction unmatched. CDR3 length equals 15 residues. Germline CDR1 is MNHEY and CDR2 is SVGAGI. CDR3: CASSYGTSGRETQYF. The CDR3 DNA follows: TGTGCCAGCAGTTACGGGACTAGCGGGAGGGAGACCCAGTACTTC.

The rearrangement links TRBV12-3 or TRBV12-4 to TRBJ2-3, with 9 bases that match TRBD1. The J segment lost 3 bases and the V segment lost 5 bases, leaving 3 bases of the junction unmatched. The CDR3 spans 14 residues. CDR3 sequence: CASSRDRETDTQYF. The CDR3 coding sequence is TGTGCCAGCAGTCGGGACAGGGAAACAGATACGCAGTATTTT.

This clonotype was detected many times. The chain uses TRBV7-3 and TRBJ2-1; 7 bases line up with TRBD1. V trimming: 8 bases; J trimming: 7 bases; junction bases outside the gene matches: 11. There are 14 residues in the CDR3. The V gene's germline CDR1 is SGHTA and CDR2 FQGTGA. The CDR3 spells CASVTGERLNEQFF. DNA for the CDR3: TGTGCCAGCGTCACAGGGGAGAGGTTGAATGAGCAGTTCTTC. The variable domain in full, completed from reference TRBV7-3 and TRBJ2-1, reads GAGVSQTPSNKVTEKGKYVELRCDPISGHTALYWYRQSLGQGPEFLIYFQGTGAADDSGLPNDRFFAVRPEGSVSTLKIQRTERGDSAVYLCASVTGERLNEQFFGPGTRLTVL.

Many counts were recorded for this clonotype. The chain carries TRBV19 and TRBJ1-5, with D perhaps matching TRBD1 (6 bases). V lost 6 bases and J lost 6, with 18 bases in between. Germline CDR1 is LNHDA and CDR2 is SQIVND (reference sequence). The length of the CDR3 is 15 residues. CDR3 loop: CASRSGTKDSQPQHF. DNA for the CDR3: TGTGCCAGTAGGTCCGGGACAAAGGACAGTCAGCCCCAGCATTTT.

This clonotype was seen a few times. J is TRBJ1-2 and V is TRBV5-4; D uncertain. Per the germline V gene, CDR1 is SGHNT and CDR2 is YYREEE (reference sequence). V dropped 5 bases and J dropped 0 bases, with 8 bases sitting between them. This CDR3 region has 13 residues. As DNA, the CDR3 is TGTGCCAGCAGGCGGTGGGCTAACTATGGCTACACCTTC. Protein sequence: CASRRWANYGYTF.

This clonotype was found a few times. The rearrangement joins TRBV20-1 to TRBJ2-1, with 10 bases that match TRBD2. CDR1 is DFQATT and CDR2 is SNEGSKA in the germline V gene (reference sequence). V trimming: 0 bases; J trimming: 9 bases; junction bases outside the gene matches: 8. The CDR3 runs 15 residues. CDR3 amino acids: CSARDPSGGSLEQFF. Written as DNA, the CDR3 is TGCAGTGCTAGAGATCCTAGCGGGGGATCCCTTGAGCAGTTCTTC.

This sequence joins TRBV20-1 and TRBJ2-7; 9 bases are a match to TRBD2. The CDR3 is 16 amino acids. The germline gives CDR1 DFQATT, CDR2 SNEGSKA (reference sequence). Losses at the gene ends were 3 bases for V and 1 base for J; bases not matched to a gene: 10. CDR3 residues: CSASPLQLAGSYEQYF. CDR3 bases: TGCAGTGCTAGTCCCCTGCAACTAGCGGGTTCCTACGAGCAGTACTTC.

In its sample, this clonotype was seen many times. The V gene is TRBV6-1, the J gene TRBJ1-1; 11 bases fit TRBD1. Trimming at V came to 2 bases and at J to 5 bases, leaving 7 bases not matched to a gene. Germline values: CDR1 MNHNS, CDR2 SASEGT. CDR3 length: 16 amino acids. In DNA, the CDR3 is TGTGCCAGCAGTGAATTTGGGACAGGGGGTGGGACTGAAGCTTTCTTT. Protein: CASSEFGTGGGTEAFF.